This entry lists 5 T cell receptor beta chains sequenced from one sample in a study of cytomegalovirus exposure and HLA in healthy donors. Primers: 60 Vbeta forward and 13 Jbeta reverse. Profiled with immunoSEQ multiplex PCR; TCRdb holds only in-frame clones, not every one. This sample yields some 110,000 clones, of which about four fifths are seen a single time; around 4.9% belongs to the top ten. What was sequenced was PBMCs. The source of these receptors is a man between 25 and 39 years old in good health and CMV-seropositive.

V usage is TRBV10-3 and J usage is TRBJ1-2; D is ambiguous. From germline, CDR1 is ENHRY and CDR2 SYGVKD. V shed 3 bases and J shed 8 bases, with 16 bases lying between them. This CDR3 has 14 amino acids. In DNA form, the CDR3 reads TGTGCCATCAGTGACCCCCCCGCGGGCAGGGGCTACACCTTC. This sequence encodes CAISDPPAGRGYTF.

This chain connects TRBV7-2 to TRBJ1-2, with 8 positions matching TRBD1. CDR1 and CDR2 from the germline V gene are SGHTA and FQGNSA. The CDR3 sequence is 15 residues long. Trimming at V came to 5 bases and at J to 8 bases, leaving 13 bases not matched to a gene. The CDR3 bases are TGTGCCAGCAGCAATACCGGGACAGGAGACCTGGGCTACACCTTC. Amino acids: CASSNTGTGDLGYTF.

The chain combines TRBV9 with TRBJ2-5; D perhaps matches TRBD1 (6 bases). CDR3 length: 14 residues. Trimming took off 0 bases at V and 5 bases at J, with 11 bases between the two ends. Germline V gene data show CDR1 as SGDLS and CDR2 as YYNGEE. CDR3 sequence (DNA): TGTGCCAGCAGCGTAGAAACAGGGTCGGAGACCCAGTACTTC. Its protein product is CASSVETGSETQYF.

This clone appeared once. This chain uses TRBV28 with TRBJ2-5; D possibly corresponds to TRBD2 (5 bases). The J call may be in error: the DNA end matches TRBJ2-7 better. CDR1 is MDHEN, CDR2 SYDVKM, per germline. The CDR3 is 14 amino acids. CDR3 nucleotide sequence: TGTGCCAGCAGTTTCCGGCAGGACTCTTACGAGCAGTACTTC. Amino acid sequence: CASSFRQDSYEQYF.

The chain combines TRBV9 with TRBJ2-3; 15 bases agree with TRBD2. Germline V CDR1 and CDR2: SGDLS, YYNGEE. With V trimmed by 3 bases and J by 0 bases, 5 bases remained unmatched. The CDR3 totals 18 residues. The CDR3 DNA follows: TGTGCCAGCAGCGCGGGACTAGCGGGGGGTACTAGCACAGATACGCAGTATTTT. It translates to CASSAGLAGGTSTDTQYF.